These 24 T cell receptor beta chains share one sample of origin, sequenced in a study of T cell clones after liver transplantation. Only in-frame clones appear in the TCRdb table, and some are missing; sequencing was by immunoSEQ multiplex PCR. Of tens of thousands of clones in the sample, about 70% were seen once. Sample: CD4+ T cells from blood, taken at the roughly 16-month timepoint. These receptors were collected from a human patient who received a liver transplant. Some of these T cells may belong to the graft donor.

This sequence joins TRBV19 and TRBJ2-3, with 10 nucleotides matching TRBD1. The germline V gene has CDR1 LNHDA and CDR2 SQIVND (reference sequence). V was clipped by 6 bases and J by 2 bases; unmatched bases: 8. This CDR3 spans 16 amino acids. The DNA of the CDR3 is TGTGCCAGTAGCCTGGGACAGGGGACTTTCACAGATACGCAGTATTTT. As protein: CASSLGQGTFTDTQYF.

There are many counts of this clone. The chain links TRBV6-1 to TRBJ2-7; D possibly matches TRBD1 or TRBD2 (5 bases each). Germline CDR1 is MNHNS and CDR2 is SASEGT. This CDR3 region has 13 residues. V lost 8 bases and J 0 bases, leaving 11 bases between the germline ends. In DNA, the CDR3 is TGTGCCAGCGCCGGGACGCCCTCCTACGAGCAGTACGTC. It yields the protein CASAGTPSYEQYV.

This rearrangement joins TRBV27 to TRBJ1-5; perhaps TRBD1 as D (5 bases). Trimming removed 2 bases from V and 5 bases from J, with 10 bases in between. The V gene's germline CDR1 is MNHEY and CDR2 SMNVEV (reference sequence). There are 14 residues in the CDR3. CDR3 DNA sequence: TGTGCCAGCAGTTTACAGGGAGCGGATCAGCCCCAGCATTTT. It encodes CASSLQGADQPQHF.

This chain uses TRBV5-8 with TRBJ2-1; weak D call: TRBD1 (6 bases). The CDR3 length is 16 residues. V was pared by 0 bases and J by 4 bases, with 14 bases between. Germline V gene lookup returns CDR1 SGHTS and CDR2 YDEGEE. The CDR3 here is CASSLDTGQNYNEQFF. The DNA of the CDR3 is TGTGCCAGCAGCTTGGATACAGGGCAGAATTACAATGAGCAGTTCTTC. The variable domain in full, with the rest retrieved from reference TRBV5-8 and TRBJ2-1, is EAGVTQSPTHLIKTRGQQATLRCSPISGHTSVYWYQQALGLGLQFLLWYDEGEERNRGNFPPRFSGRQFPNYSSELNVNALELEDSALYLCASSLDTGQNYNEQFFGPGTRLTVL.

The CDR3 sequence is CASSNGSTHNEQFF. The CDR3 coding sequence is TGCGCCAGCAGCAACGGCAGTACACACAATGAGCAGTTCTTC. The chain has TRBV5-1 and TRBJ2-1; D is undetermined. CDR1 and CDR2 (germline): SGHRS, YFSETQ. This CDR3 is built from 14 residues. V was cut by 4 bases and J by 5 bases, with 13 bases left in between.

This clone was found a few times. The chain uses TRBV6-1 and TRBJ2-2, with D perhaps TRBD2 (6 bases). The ends were cut back, 6 bases at V and 4 bases at J, with 12 bases in the middle. Germline lookup yields CDR1 MNHNS and CDR2 SASEGT. The CDR3 totals 14 residues. The DNA of the CDR3 is TGTGCCAGCAGCTTGGGGCGGGGCACCGGGGAGCTGTTTTTT. Its translation: CASSLGRGTGELFF.

The chain's CDR3 is CASSVGTSYPYNEQFF. CDR3 nucleotide sequence: TGTGCCAGCAGCGTCGGGACCTCATATCCCTACAATGAGCAGTTCTTC. V is TRBV9 and J is TRBJ2-1; either TRBD1 or TRBD2 may fit D (5 bases each). The length of the CDR3 is 16 residues. Trimming took 2 bases from V and 2 from J, leaving 14 bases between them. CDR1 SGDLS and CDR2 YYNGEE come from the germline V gene.

This clone was seen only once. The chain has TRBV29-1 and TRBJ1-1, with D perhaps TRBD1 (6 bases). CDR1 and CDR2 from the germline V gene are SQVTM and ANQGSEA. The CDR3 spans 13 residues. V lost 4 bases to trimming and J lost 2 bases, with 11 bases between them. The CDR3 spells CSVVLGGNTEAFF. As DNA, the CDR3 is TGCAGCGTTGTATTAGGGGGAAACACTGAAGCTTTCTTT. The full variable domain, its missing parts supplied by reference TRBV29-1 and TRBJ1-1, is SAVISQKPSRDICQRGTSLTIQCQVDSQVTMMFWYRQQPGQSLTLIATANQGSEATYESGFVIDKFPISRPNLTFSTLTVSNMSPEDSSIYLCSVVLGGNTEAFFGQGTRLTVV.

The rearrangement uses TRBV2 and TRBJ2-2; weak D call: TRBD1 (6 bases). The CDR3 runs to 14 residues. The germline V and J ends were trimmed by 8 bases and 0 bases, with 10 bases remaining between them. Per the germline V gene, CDR1 is SNHLY and CDR2 is FYNNEI. The CDR3 DNA sequence: TGTGCCAGCGGTCGGGACACGAACACCGGGGAGCTGTTTTTT. Translated, it gives CASGRDTNTGELFF. The full variable domain, completed using reference TRBV2 and TRBJ2-2, is EPEVTQTPSHQVTQMGQEVILRCVPISNHLYFYWYRQILGQKVEFLVSFYNNEISEKSEIFDDQFSVERPDGSNFTLKIRSTKLEDSAMYFCASGRDTNTGELFFGEGSRLTVL.

This clone has just one count. The chain carries TRBV6-1 and TRBJ2-7, with 8 bases fitting TRBD1. Germline CDR1 reads MNHNS; CDR2 reads SASEGT. This CDR3 comprises 14 residues. V shed 1 base, J shed 9 bases, and the junction held 8 bases outside the gene matches. CDR3 bases: TGTGCCAGCAGTGAAGGACAGGGGAGATTGGGGCAGTACGTC. This codes for CASSEGQGRLGQYV.

V is TRBV5-6 and J is TRBJ2-1, with D possibly being TRBD1 (6 bases). Trimming cost V 4 bases and J 2 bases, with 13 bases left between them. The CDR3 has 15 amino acids. Germline V lookup: CDR1 SGHDT, CDR2 YYEEEE. The CDR3 DNA is TGTGCCAGCAGCCTGCTCCGGGACACCTACAATGAGCAGTTCTTC. It codes for CASSLLRDTYNEQFF.

The chain uses TRBV7-2 and TRBJ2-6; TRBD2 is a possible D gene (6 bases). V lost 8 bases to trimming and J lost 2 bases, with 10 bases between them. CDR1 is SGHTA and CDR2 is FQGNSA in the germline V gene. This CDR3 contains 14 residues. The CDR3 nucleotides read TGTGCCAGCGGGGGGAATGCTGGGGCCAACGTCCTGACTTTC. It translates to CASGGNAGANVLTF.

The rearrangement joins TRBV6-7 to TRBJ1-1; 7 positions agree with TRBD1. TRBV6-7 is treated as an ORF (open reading frame) with a function not yet certain. V lost 6 bases to trimming and J lost 2 bases; unmatched junction nucleotides: 6. This CDR3 spans 14 amino acids. In DNA form, the CDR3 reads TGTGCCAGCAGACGACAGGGATTAAACACTGAAGCTTTCTTT. Translated, it gives CASRRQGLNTEAFF.

This clone showed up just a few times. The chain joins TRBV2 to TRBJ2-7; D is ambiguous. Germline V gives CDR1 SNHLY, CDR2 FYNNEI. The ends were cut back, 2 bases at V and 3 bases at J, with 8 bases in the middle. This CDR3 comprises 13 residues. CDR3 nucleotides: TGTGCCAGCAGTGAAAAAGGATACTACGAGCAGTACTTC. It yields the protein CASSEKGYYEQYF. The variable domain in full, completed from reference TRBV2 and TRBJ2-7, reads EPEVTQTPSHQVTQMGQEVILRCVPISNHLYFYWYRQILGQKVEFLVSFYNNEISEKSEIFDDQFSVERPDGSNFTLKIRSTKLEDSAMYFCASSEKGYYEQYFGPGTRLTVT.

This clone occurred a few times. The V gene is TRBV5-1, the J gene TRBJ1-1; D is unclear. Trimming shortened V by 4 bases and J by 2 bases, and 15 bases separated the two germline ends. CDR3 length equals 15 residues. Germline lookup yields CDR1 SGHRS and CDR2 YFSETQ. CDR3 sequence: CASSPQRTVNTEAFF. Here the CDR3 DNA reads TGCGCCAGCAGCCCTCAGAGGACGGTTAACACTGAAGCTTTCTTT.

The chain links TRBV7-9 to TRBJ1-3; a possible D gene is TRBD1 (5 bases). Germline lookup yields CDR1 SEHNR and CDR2 FQNEAQ (reference sequence). The CDR3 has 14 residues. Between the trimmed V and J ends, which lost 5 bases and 4 bases, there was a span of 12 bases. The CDR3 DNA reads as TGTGCCAGCAGCACTTCCTCAGGGGGAAACACCATATATTTT. Translating gives CASSTSSGGNTIYF.

For the CDR3, the DNA is TGTGCCAGTAGTATCTTTGGCAGAGGTGAGCAGTTCTTC. This gives the protein CASSIFGRGEQFF. V is TRBV19 and J is TRBJ2-1; no clear D. The CDR3 is 13 residues long. In germline, CDR1 is LNHDA, CDR2 SQIVND (reference sequence). V was shortened by 3 bases and J by 9 bases, with 12 bases between the two germline ends.

This clone was picked up many times. The CDR3 DNA reads TGCGCCAGCAGCGACAGGGGGAATAATTCACCCCTCCACTTT. Its protein is CASSDRGNNSPLHF. The chain employs TRBV10-2 and TRBJ1-6; TRBD1 matches at 9 bases. The V and J ends lost 6 bases and 5 bases, in that order; junction bases with no gene match: 2. CDR3 length equals 14 residues. Looked up from germline, CDR1 is WSHSY and CDR2 is SAAADI.

The J gene is TRBJ1-1, the V gene TRBV5-1; D remains ambiguous. CDR1 and CDR2 from the germline V gene are SGHRS and YFSETQ. The CDR3 loop spans 15 amino acids. The V gene lost 0 bases and the J gene lost 0 bases, with 9 bases spanning the gap. Here the CDR3 DNA reads TGCGCCAGCAGCTTGGATTACGTTGTGAACACTGAAGCTTTCTTT. This encodes CASSLDYVVNTEAFF.

This rearrangement joins TRBV29-1 to TRBJ1-2, with D unresolved. The CDR3 totals 12 residues. Germline CDR1 reads SQVTM; CDR2 reads ANQGSEA. V shed 1 base and J shed 7 bases, with 10 bases lying between them. The CDR3 reads CSVEVRALGYTF. The CDR3 DNA reads as TGCAGCGTTGAAGTTAGGGCCCTTGGCTACACCTTC.

The chain recombines TRBV30 with TRBJ2-2; D ambiguous. The CDR3 sequence is 12 residues long. Germline CDR1 GTSNPN, CDR2 SVGIG (reference sequence). V was clipped by 4 bases and J by 6 bases, with 9 bases between them. CDR3 loop: CAWNLVSGELFF. The CDR3 DNA reads TGTGCCTGGAATTTGGTGTCCGGGGAGCTGTTTTTT.

As DNA, the CDR3 is TGCGCCAGCAGCTGGGGTTCCAGGGCAGATACGCAGTATTTT. This gives the protein CASSWGSRADTQYF. This chain connects TRBV5-1 to TRBJ2-3; TRBD1 might be the D (5 bases). CDR3 size: 14 residues. V was pared by 3 bases and J by 4 bases, with 12 bases between. Germline loops: CDR1 SGHRS, CDR2 YFSETQ.

This chain connects TRBV28 to TRBJ2-5; D might be TRBD1 (6 bases). Germline V lookup: CDR1 MDHEN, CDR2 SYDVKM. V was clipped by 6 bases and J by 2 bases, with 13 bases between them. The CDR3 extends over 14 amino acids. In DNA, the CDR3 is TGTGCCAGCAGCCCGGACAGAGAGCAAGAGACCCAGTACTTC. Protein sequence: CASSPDREQETQYF.

The V gene is TRBV18, the J gene TRBJ2-3, with no clear D. Germline V lookup: CDR1 KGHSH, CDR2 LQKENI. The CDR3 consists of 14 residues. The germline V and J ends were trimmed by 11 bases and 0 bases, with 15 bases remaining between them. CDR3 in DNA: TGTGCCGGAAATGCCATAGGGAGCACAGATACGCAGTATTTT. It yields the protein CAGNAIGSTDTQYF.